This T cell receptor beta chain was found in a study of T cell repertoires in ileal Crohn's disease. Turning to the study itself: Median disease duration was about eight years; 35% to 45% smoked at surgery. Study-wide results and caveats: Endoscopic recurrence occurred in every patient whose clonality exceeded 26.8%. High-frequency clones were more common in sorted CD8 than CD4 cells.

As regards this clone: Its antigen is undetermined.

Around 490 nanograms of biopsy DNA per sample underwent TCRB immunosequencing. Sequencing used immunoSEQ multiplex PCR; TCRdb keeps in-frame clones, though not all of them. The sample carries roughly 7,000 clones, approximately 79% recorded once. The sequencing input was ileal tissue. This sequence originates from an adult with Crohn's disease.

CDR3 sequence (DNA): TGTGCCAGCAGCCCCACCCGGCAGGGGGCGCGAGGCACTGAAGCTTTCTTT. This gives the protein CASSPTRQGARGTEAFF. This chain connects TRBV7-3 to TRBJ1-1, with TRBD1 identical over 8 bases. Germline CDR1 and CDR2: SGHTA and FQGTGA. V lost 5 bases and J lost 4; bases outside the gene matches: 15. The CDR3 consists of 17 residues.